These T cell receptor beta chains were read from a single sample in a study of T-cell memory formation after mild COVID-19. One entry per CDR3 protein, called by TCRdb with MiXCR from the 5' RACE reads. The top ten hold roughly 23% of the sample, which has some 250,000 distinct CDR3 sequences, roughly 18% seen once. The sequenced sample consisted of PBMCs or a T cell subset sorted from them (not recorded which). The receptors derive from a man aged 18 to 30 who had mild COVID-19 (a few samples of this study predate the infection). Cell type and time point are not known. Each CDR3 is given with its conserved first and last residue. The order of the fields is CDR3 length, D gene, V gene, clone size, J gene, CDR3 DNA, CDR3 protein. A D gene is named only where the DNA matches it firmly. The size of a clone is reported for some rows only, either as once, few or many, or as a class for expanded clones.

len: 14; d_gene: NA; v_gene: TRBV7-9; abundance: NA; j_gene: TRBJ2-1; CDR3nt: TGTGCCAGCAGCACCCTAAGACTGCTTTTTGAGCAGTTCTTC; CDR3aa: CASSTLRLLFEQFF
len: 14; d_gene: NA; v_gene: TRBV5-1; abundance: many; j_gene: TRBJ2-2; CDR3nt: TGCGCCAGCAGCCCGCGAGGGGGGAATAGGGAGCTGTTTTTT; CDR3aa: CASSPRGGNRELFF
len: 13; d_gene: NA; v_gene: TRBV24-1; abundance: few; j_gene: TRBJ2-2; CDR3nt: TGTGCCACCAGTGGACAGAACACCGGGGAGCTGTTTTTT; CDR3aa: CATSGQNTGELFF
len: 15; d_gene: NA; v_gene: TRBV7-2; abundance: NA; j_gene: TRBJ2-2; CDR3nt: TGTGCCAGCAGCTCGAAACAGGGAAAGGCCGGGGAGCTGTTTTTT; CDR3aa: CASSSKQGKAGELFF
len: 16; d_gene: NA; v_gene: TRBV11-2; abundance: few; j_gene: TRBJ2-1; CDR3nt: TGTGCCAGCAGCTTAGGGTACTCGGTGTCCTACAATGAGCAGTTCTTC; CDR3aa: CASSLGYSVSYNEQFF
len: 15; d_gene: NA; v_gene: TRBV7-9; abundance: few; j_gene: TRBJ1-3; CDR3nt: TGTGCCAGCAGCTTATTCGCGAGGAGTGGAAACACCATATATTTT; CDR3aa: CASSLFARSGNTIYF
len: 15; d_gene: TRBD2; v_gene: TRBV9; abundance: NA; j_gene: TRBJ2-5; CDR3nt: TGTGCCAGCAGCGCCACGGGGGGGCCTGGGGAGACCCAGTACTTC; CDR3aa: CASSATGGPGETQYF
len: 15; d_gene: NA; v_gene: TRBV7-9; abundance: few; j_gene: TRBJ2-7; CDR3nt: TGTGCCAGCAGCGACCGGGACCCGCGTGAGGTCGAGCAGTACTTC; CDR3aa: CASSDRDPREVEQYF
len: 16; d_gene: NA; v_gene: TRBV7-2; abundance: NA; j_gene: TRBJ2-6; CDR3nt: TGTGCCAGCAGCTTAGTGTCTGCGGCTGGGGCCAACGTCCTGACTTTC; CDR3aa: CASSLVSAAGANVLTF
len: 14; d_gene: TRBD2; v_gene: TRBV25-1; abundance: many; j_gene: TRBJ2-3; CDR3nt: TGTGCCAGCAGTGAGGGACTAGCGGGGAGTACGCAGTATTTT; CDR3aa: CASSEGLAGSTQYF
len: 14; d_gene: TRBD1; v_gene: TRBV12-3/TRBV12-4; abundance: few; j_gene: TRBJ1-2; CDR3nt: TGTGCCAGCAGCCCCGCGGACAGGGGCAAGGGCTACACCTTC; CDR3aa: CASSPADRGKGYTF
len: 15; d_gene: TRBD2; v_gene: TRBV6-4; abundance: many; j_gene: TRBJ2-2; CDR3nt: TGTGCCAGCAGTGAAAGCGGGGGGGCCACCGGGGAGCTGTTTTTT; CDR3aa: CASSESGGATGELFF
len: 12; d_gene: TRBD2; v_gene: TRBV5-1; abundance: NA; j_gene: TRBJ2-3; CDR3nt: TGCGCCAGCGCGGGGGGGTTGGATACGCAGTATTTT; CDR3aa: CASAGGLDTQYF
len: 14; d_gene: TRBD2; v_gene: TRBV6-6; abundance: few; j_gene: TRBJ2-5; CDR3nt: TGTGCCAGCAGTTATGGCTCCCGGGGGGGCACCCAGTACTTC; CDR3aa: CASSYGSRGGTQYF
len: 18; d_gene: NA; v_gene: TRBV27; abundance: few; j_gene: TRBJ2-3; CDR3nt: TGTGCCAGCAGTTTATCGATCGATAGCGGCGTGGGCACAGATACGCAGTATTTT; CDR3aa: CASSLSIDSGVGTDTQYF
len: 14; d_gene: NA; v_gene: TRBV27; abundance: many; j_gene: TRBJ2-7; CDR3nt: TGTGCCAGCAGTCCTAGCCGGACAAGCTACGAGCAGTACTTC; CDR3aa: CASSPSRTSYEQYF
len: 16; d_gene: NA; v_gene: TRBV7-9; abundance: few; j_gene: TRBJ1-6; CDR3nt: TGTGCCAGCAGCTTAGGGGCAGGAGGGCCCATTTCACCCCTCCACTTT; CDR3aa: CASSLGAGGPISPLHF
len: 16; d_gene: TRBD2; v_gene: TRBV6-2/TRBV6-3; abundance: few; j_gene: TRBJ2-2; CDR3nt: TGTGCCAGCAGCCTGCGACGGGGGGAGTATTCCGGGGAGCTGTTTTTT; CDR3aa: CASSLRRGEYSGELFF
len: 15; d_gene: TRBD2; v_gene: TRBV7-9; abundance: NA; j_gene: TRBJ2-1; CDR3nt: TGTGCCAGCAGCCCACCAAGCGGGGGGGCCTATGAGCAGTTCTTC; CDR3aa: CASSPPSGGAYEQFF
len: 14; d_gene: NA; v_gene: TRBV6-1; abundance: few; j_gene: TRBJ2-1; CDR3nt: TGTGCCAGCAGTGATCGGGGTTCCTACAATGAGCAGTTCTTC; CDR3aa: CASSDRGSYNEQFF